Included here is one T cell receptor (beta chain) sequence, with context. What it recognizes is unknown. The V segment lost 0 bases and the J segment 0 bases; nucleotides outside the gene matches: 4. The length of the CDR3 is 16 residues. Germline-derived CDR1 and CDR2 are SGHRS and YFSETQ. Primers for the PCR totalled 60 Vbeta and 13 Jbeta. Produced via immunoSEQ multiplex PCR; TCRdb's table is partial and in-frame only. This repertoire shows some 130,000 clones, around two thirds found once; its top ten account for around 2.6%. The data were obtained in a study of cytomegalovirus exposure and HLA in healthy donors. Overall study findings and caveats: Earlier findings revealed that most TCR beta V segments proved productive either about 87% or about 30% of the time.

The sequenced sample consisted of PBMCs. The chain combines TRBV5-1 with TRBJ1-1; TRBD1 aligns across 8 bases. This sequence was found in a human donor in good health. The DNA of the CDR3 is TGCGCCAGCAGCTTGGTTACAGGGGGGATGAACACTGAAGCTTTCTTT. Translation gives CASSLVTGGMNTEAFF.